This TCR beta chain was captured in a study of blood T cell repertoires in COVID-19. The overall study: The origin of the acute and convalescent COVID-19 samples was the United States, Italy and Spain. T cells, B-cell-depleted T cells, or PBMCs supplied cDNA or gDNA.

How the authors handled the data: From reference gene primer amplification, estimates of nucleated cell counts were derived. The repertoire was sequenced with immunoSEQ multiplex PCR; TCRdb's copy has only in-frame clones and lacks some. Clonal size and the V and J genes are those of that table, whereas D and trimming came from the DNA. The top ten clones hold 4% of a sample with over 100,000 clones, roughly 83% of them seen once. Germline V gene lookup returns CDR1 SGHDT and CDR2 YYEEEE. The CDR3 has 18 residues. V lost 4 bases and J lost 5, with 24 bases in between. The TCR originated in a woman of 80 years or more with acute or convalescent COVID-19. The chain employs TRBV5-6 and TRBJ2-2, with D possibly matching TRBD1 (6 bases). Material for sequencing was peripheral blood. The CDR3: CASSPSQGLSTVTGELFF. CDR3 bases: TGTGCCAGCAGCCCTTCACAGGGATTGTCTACCGTAACCGGGGAGCTGTTTTTT.